This T cell receptor (beta chain) was recorded in a study of lymphopenia after photon versus proton radiotherapy. Findings and limits, study-wide: Under photons, naive T cells and diversity fell while effector/memory populations rose.

This clone has a single count. Its antigen remains unknown. Sequencing was performed with immunoSEQ multiplex PCR; in TCRdb, only in-frame clones are kept and a portion is missing. The sample lists around 64,000 clones, about 85% seen once, with 9.5% to 15% in the top ten. The sample here was peripheral blood, taken from a patient treated with proton-based radiotherapy. This clonotype was obtained from a man older than 75 with esophageal cancer.

CDR3 loop: CASSRTGVGQPQHF. The CDR3 DNA reads as TGTGCCAGTAGCCGGACAGGGGTCGGTCAGCCCCAGCATTTT. The rearrangement joins TRBV19 to TRBJ1-5; 9 nucleotides match TRBD1. The length of the CDR3 is 14 residues. Trimming took 6 bases from V and 6 from J; bases not matched to a gene: 6. Per germline, CDR1 LNHDA and CDR2 SQIVND (reference sequence).